Below are 23 T cell receptor beta chains sequenced from a single sample in a study of Graves' ophthalmopathy and Graves' hyperthyroidism. Amplification targeted the TCR beta CDR3 regions, with RNA transcripts as the source material. An initial RT-PCR round employing HTBI primers preceded a second-round multiplex PCR. TCRdb reprocessed the multiplex PCR reads with MiXCR, giving one entry per CDR3 protein. The profile shows some 350,000 distinct CDR3 sequences, about 18% of them singletons. Sequenced sample: peripheral blood. The receptors were sampled from an adult woman with stable Graves' hyperthyroidism.

This clonotype has a count of ten or more. The J gene is TRBJ2-5, the V gene TRBV27; D may be TRBD2 (6 bases). V dropped 5 bases and J dropped 2 bases, with 15 bases sitting between them. The CDR3 has 15 amino acids. Germline V CDR1 and CDR2: MNHEY, SMNVEV (reference sequence). CDR3 coding DNA: TGTGCCAGCAGTCACTTAGTTGGGGGGCAAGAGACCCAGTACTTC. It encodes CASSHLVGGQETQYF.

This clonotype was recorded many times. The J gene is TRBJ2-7, the V gene TRBV5-1; D is perhaps TRBD1 (6 bases). The CDR3 runs 16 residues. Trimming took 0 bases from V and 6 from J, leaving 19 bases between them. CDR1 is SGHRS and CDR2 is YFSETQ in the germline V gene. In DNA form, the CDR3 reads TGCGCCAGCAGCTTGGTTCCGGCAGGGGTAAAAGGCGAGCAGTACTTC. This translates into CASSLVPAGVKGEQYF.

The CDR3 protein is CASSLLQSNQPQHF. In DNA form, the CDR3 reads TGTGCCAGCAGTTTGCTGCAGAGCAATCAGCCCCAGCATTTT. The V gene is TRBV12-3 or TRBV12-4, the J gene TRBJ1-5, with no clear D. Between the trimmed V and J ends, which lost 3 bases and 1 base, there was a span of 7 bases. The CDR3 has 14 amino acids.

Many counts were recorded for this clonotype. The junction differs from germline at one of its ends, possibly a read error. J is TRBJ2-7 and V is TRBV28, with 10 bases that match TRBD1. This CDR3 comprises 13 residues. Germline V lookup: CDR1 MDHEN, CDR2 SYDVKM. Here the CDR3 DNA reads TGCGGGACAGGGGCTCTATCGGGCTACGAGCAGTACTTC. Translating it yields CGTGALSGYEQYF.

This clonotype has at least ten counts. V is TRBV28 and J is TRBJ2-7; D is ambiguous. The V end lost 6 bases, the J end lost 2 bases, and 20 bases lay between the germline ends. Per germline, CDR1 MDHEN and CDR2 SYDVKM. This CDR3 has 16 amino acids. The CDR3 nucleotides read TGTGCCAGCAGCTCCCCGCTCCTGAAGAGGACCTACGAGCAGTACTTC. Its translation: CASSSPLLKRTYEQYF.

This clonotype was counted at least ten times. The chain carries TRBV2 and TRBJ2-2; 7 positions agree with TRBD2. This CDR3 has 14 amino acids. Germline assignment: CDR1 SNHLY and CDR2 FYNNEI. The ends lost 4 bases at V and 6 bases at J; junction bases unmatched: 5. CDR3 sequence: CASSGTGGAGELFF. CDR3 sequence (DNA): TGTGCCAGCAGTGGAACTGGGGGGGCCGGGGAGCTGTTTTTT.

This clonotype occurred many times. This chain joins TRBV7-9 and TRBJ2-7; 13 bases align to TRBD2. Germline assignment: CDR1 SEHNR and CDR2 FQNEAQ (reference sequence). The CDR3 consists of 15 residues. J lost 5 bases, V lost 2 bases, and 3 bases had no gene match. The DNA of the CDR3 is TGTGCCAGCAGCTTATGGACTAGCGGGAGAGACGAGCAGTACTTC. Protein sequence: CASSLWTSGRDEQYF.

The sample holds many counts of this clonotype. The chain carries TRBV12-3 or TRBV12-4 and TRBJ2-7; 11 nucleotides agree with TRBD2. The trim removed 6 bases at V and 2 bases at J, leaving 12 bases unmatched. This CDR3 contains 17 residues. The CDR3: CASRPSRGLAVTYEQYF. DNA for the CDR3: TGTGCCAGCAGGCCGTCCCGGGGACTAGCGGTTACCTACGAGCAGTACTTC.

This clonotype came up many times. This chain joins TRBV11-2 and TRBJ1-6; maybe TRBD1 (5 bases). V was cut by 4 bases and J by 6 bases, with 10 bases left in between. Germline V gives CDR1 SGHAT, CDR2 FQNNGV. This CDR3 is 14 amino acids long. DNA of the CDR3: TGTGCCAGCAGCTCGGGACTGACTAATTCACCCCTCCACTTT. Translation: CASSSGLTNSPLHF.

This clonotype was seen at least ten times. This sequence joins TRBV4-1 and TRBJ1-1; D gene ambiguous. Per germline, CDR1 MGHRA and CDR2 YSYEKL. The CDR3 has 12 amino acids. The V end was cut by 1 base, the J end by 7 bases, with 7 bases between. This chain's CDR3 is CASSQGGIEAFF. The CDR3 DNA reads as TGCGCCAGCAGCCAAGGAGGGATTGAAGCTTTCTTT.

This clonotype was seen only a few times. V and J are TRBV19 and TRBJ1-2; D uncertain. CDR3 length: 12 residues. CDR1 and CDR2 (germline): LNHDA, SQIVND (reference sequence). Trimming removed 8 bases from V and 4 bases from J, with 11 bases in between. The CDR3 protein is CASEGNSYGYTF. In nucleotides, the CDR3 is TGTGCCAGTGAGGGTAACTCCTATGGCTACACCTTC.

The rearrangement uses TRBV19 and TRBJ2-5; perhaps TRBD2 as D (5 bases). Germline V CDR1 and CDR2: LNHDA, SQIVND (reference sequence). CDR3 length: 13 amino acids. V lost 9 bases to trimming and J lost 2 bases, with 13 bases between them. Written as DNA, the CDR3 is TGTGCCAGCCCACGGGGAACTCAAGAGACCCAGTACTTC. This gives the protein CASPRGTQETQYF. Variable domain in full (rest from reference TRBV19 and TRBJ2-5): DGGITQSPKYLFRKEGQNVTLSCEQNLNHDAMYWYRQDPGQGLRLIYYSQIVNDFQKGDIAEGYSVSREKKESFPLTVTSAQKNPTAFYLCASPRGTQETQYFGPGTRLLVL.

Concerning this clonotype: A much more abundant neighbour one base away suggests this may be a read error. V usage is TRBV11-1 and J usage is TRBJ1-2; 8 bases agree with TRBD1. In germline, CDR1 is SGHAT, CDR2 FQDESV (reference sequence). The CDR3 covers 16 residues. In nucleotides, the CDR3 is TGTGCCAGCAGCCGAGGGCAGGGGGCGGTCAACTATGGCTACTCCTTC. It is translated as CASSRGQGAVNYGYSF. Supplemented by reference TRBV11-1 and TRBJ1-2, the full variable domain reads EAEVAQSPRYKITEKSQAVAFWCDPISGHATLYWYRQILGQGPELLVQFQDESVVDDSQLPKDRFSAERLKGVDSTLKIQPAELGDSAMYLCASSRGQGAVNYGYSFGSGTRLTVV.

This clonotype occurred many times. CDR3 nucleotide sequence: TGCAGTGCTAGAGGACTATCTTCTGAATCGCCGAACACCGGGGAGCTGTTTTTT. Amino acids: CSARGLSSESPNTGELFF. The chain employs TRBV20-1 and TRBJ2-2; a possible D gene is TRBD2 (5 bases). This CDR3 contains 18 residues. The V gene's germline CDR1 is DFQATT and CDR2 SNEGSKA (reference sequence). Trimming left V 1 base short and J 0 bases short, with 18 bases between.

This clonotype was counted ten times or more. The chain joins TRBV6-4 to TRBJ1-2, with 8 bases identical to TRBD1. CDR3 size: 17 residues. CDR1 is MRHNA and CDR2 is SNTAGT in the germline V gene. After removal of 10 bases from V and 8 bases from J, the junction contained 24 bases not matched to a gene. CDR3 in amino acids: CATSSRARQGILGGYTF. The CDR3 DNA reads as TGTGCCACCTCCAGTAGGGCCCGACAGGGGATTTTGGGAGGCTACACCTTC.

This clonotype appeared many times. The chain has TRBV29-1 and TRBJ2-2, with D perhaps matching TRBD1 (6 bases). The CDR3 is 15 residues long. Trimming cost V 7 bases and J 2 bases, with 17 bases left between them. Germline CDR1 reads SQVTM; CDR2 reads ANQGSEA. The CDR3 sequence: CSAHLGQSNTGELFF. DNA of the CDR3: TGCAGCGCCCACCTCGGACAGAGTAACACCGGGGAGCTGTTTTTT.

Ten or more counts support this clonotype. In nucleotides, the CDR3 is TGTGCCAGCAGACGGGGATTAAAACAGGGGAGCACCGGGGAGCTGTTTTTT. Protein sequence: CASRRGLKQGSTGELFF. This sequence joins TRBV28 and TRBJ2-2; TRBD1 aligns across 7 bases. The V gene end was trimmed by 6 bases and the J gene end by 4 bases; junction bases not matched to a gene: 14. CDR3 length equals 17 residues. CDR1 and CDR2 from the germline V gene are MDHEN and SYDVKM.

This clonotype was counted between two and nine times. This rearrangement joins TRBV30 to TRBJ1-2; 8 nucleotides align to TRBD1. V shed 1 base and J 3 bases; nucleotides not matched to a gene: 4. Germline V lookup: CDR1 GTSNPN, CDR2 SVGIG (reference sequence). CDR3 size: 14 residues. CDR3 amino acids: CAWSAGGADYGYTF. The CDR3, as DNA: TGTGCCTGGAGTGCAGGGGGCGCAGACTATGGCTACACCTTC.

This clonotype was seen only a few times. The gene calls are TRBV3-1 and TRBJ1-6; TRBD1 agrees at 7 bases. CDR1 is LGHDT, CDR2 YNNKEL, per germline (reference sequence). V shed 2 bases and J 6 bases; nucleotides not matched to a gene: 13. This CDR3 is 18 amino acids long. CDR3 DNA sequence: TGTGCCAGCAGCCAAACCCCCGGAACCGGGACAGTTAATTCACCCCTCCACTTT. As protein: CASSQTPGTGTVNSPLHF.

Ten or more counts support this clonotype. The chain combines TRBV30 with TRBJ2-7, with D possibly matching TRBD2 (6 bases). V gave up 5 bases and J gave up 7 bases, with 12 bases separating them. The CDR3 has 11 residues. Germline-derived CDR1 and CDR2 are GTSNPN and SVGIG (reference sequence). The CDR3 region is CAWGRDSEQYF. The DNA for the CDR3 is TGTGCCTGGGGACGGGACTCTGAGCAGTACTTC.

This clonotype showed up many times. The gene calls are TRBV12-3 or TRBV12-4 and TRBJ2-7, with D perhaps TRBD1 or TRBD2 (5 bases each). The CDR3 totals 13 residues. The V gene lost 5 bases and the J gene lost 11 bases, with 19 bases spanning the gap. The CDR3 bases are TGTGCCAGCAGTCTCGGGCACTTCGTGGGGGAGTACTTC. Its protein product is CASSLGHFVGEYF.

This clonotype was detected ten times or more. The V and J genes are TRBV28 and TRBJ1-2; D gene ambiguous. The CDR3 spans 13 residues. The V gene lost 1 base and the J gene lost 5 bases, with 8 bases spanning the gap. Germline values: CDR1 MDHEN, CDR2 SYDVKM. The CDR3 sequence is CASSLSGLYGYTF. The CDR3 nucleotides read TGTGCCAGCAGTTTATCGGGCCTTTATGGCTACACCTTC.

The V and J genes are TRBV6-1 and TRBJ1-2; TRBD1 matches 7 bases. Germline loops: CDR1 MNHNS, CDR2 SASEGT. This CDR3 contains 15 residues. The junction had 12 bases not matched to a gene; V was cut back by 6 bases and J by 5 bases. The CDR3, as DNA: TGTGCCAGCAGCCCTCCCGGGACAGTGAGTTATGGCTACACCTTC. This translates into CASSPPGTVSYGYTF.